Listed below are T cell receptor beta chains from one sample, sequenced in a study of CD8 T cells in Susac syndrome. TCRdb ran MiXCR on the immunoSEQ multiplex PCR reads and lists one entry per CDR3 protein. The sample has roughly 150,000 distinct CDR3 sequences; around 93% are singletons. The sequenced sample was CD4+ T cells from PBMCs. All receptors come from a human donor in good health. CDR3s include the opening cysteine and the closing phenylalanine or tryptophan. D genes are given only for firm matches. The listing skips clone size in some rows; elsewhere it reads once, few, many or a size class.

CDR3nt,CDR3aa,j_gene,d_gene,v_gene,abundance
TGTGCCAGCACCAAGGGACATGGGCCAAAGGGTTCCGACTACGAGCAGTACTTC,CASTKGHGPKGSDYEQYF,TRBJ2-7,-,TRBV12-3/TRBV12-4,-
TGTGCCAGCAGCTTAGGGGACAGGTTCCAAGAGACCCAGTACTTC,CASSLGDRFQETQYF,TRBJ2-5,TRBD1,TRBV11-3,-
TGTGCCAGCAGCTTAGCAGGGGTGGATGAAAAACTGTTTTTT,CASSLAGVDEKLFF,TRBJ1-4,-,TRBV7-8,-
TGCGCCAGCAGCCAAGAGCACGGCTTAGCTGGAAACACCATATATTTT,CASSQEHGLAGNTIYF,TRBJ1-3,-,TRBV4-1,-
TGTGCCACCAGCGGACCTTGGGACAGGGGGCGACAGCCCCAGCATTTT,CATSGPWDRGRQPQHF,TRBJ1-5,TRBD1,TRBV15,-
TGTGCCAGCTCACCATGGACAGAAATGCTGGAGACCCAGTACTTC,CASSPWTEMLETQYF,TRBJ2-5,-,TRBV18,-
TGTGCCAGCAGTCCCGACCGAGGCAATGAGCAGTTCTTC,CASSPDRGNEQFF,TRBJ2-1,-,TRBV6-1,-
TGCAGTGCTAGACCCGCCCAAGAGACCCAGTACTTC,CSARPAQETQYF,TRBJ2-5,-,TRBV20-1,-
TGCGCCAGCAGCTTGGTAGGGTTAGGTGAGCAGTTCTTC,CASSLVGLGEQFF,TRBJ2-1,-,TRBV5-1,few
TGTGCCAGCACCGGGACAGGCCGTTCCTACGAGCAGTACTTC,CASTGTGRSYEQYF,TRBJ2-7,TRBD1,TRBV6-5,-
TGTGCCAGCAGTACCGGGACTAGCGGGGCGGGAACGCAGTATTTT,CASSTGTSGAGTQYF,TRBJ2-3,TRBD2,TRBV2,-
TGTGCCAGCAGCGTGGAACGGACATCCAAAAACATTCAGTACTTC,CASSVERTSKNIQYF,TRBJ2-4,-,TRBV7-8,-
TGTGCCAGCGCCCTCGGGGAGACCCAGTACTTC,CASALGETQYF,TRBJ2-5,-,TRBV4-2,-
TGTGCCAGCAGTGAACGGAACAGCTACTCCTACGAGCAGTACTTC,CASSERNSYSYEQYF,TRBJ2-7,-,TRBV6-1,-
TGTGCCAGCAGCTCAACAGGGCAGAACACTGAAGCTTTCTTT,CASSSTGQNTEAFF,TRBJ1-1,-,TRBV12-3/TRBV12-4,-
TGTGCCAGCAGCCCTAGAGGGCTCACCGGGGAGCTGTTTTTT,CASSPRGLTGELFF,TRBJ2-2,-,TRBV3-1,-
TGTGCCAGCAGCCCTAGGAGGGTCACCGGGGAGCTGTTTTTT,CASSPRRVTGELFF,TRBJ2-2,-,TRBV5-6,once
TGCAGTGCTGATGGAGGCGCCTACGAGCAGTACTTC,CSADGGAYEQYF,TRBJ2-7,-,TRBV20-1,-
TGTGCCAGCAGTCGGACTAGCGGGGGGCGCCACAATGAGCAGTTCTTC,CASSRTSGGRHNEQFF,TRBJ2-1,TRBD2,TRBV11-1,-
TGTGCCAGCAGCGCCGCCCGTCCAGATACGCAGTATTTT,CASSAARPDTQYF,TRBJ2-3,-,TRBV9,-